Listed below are T cell receptor beta chains from one sample, sequenced in a study of T cells in Graves' hyperthyroidism and ophthalmopathy. TCRdb re-called the multiplex PCR reads through MiXCR, storing one row per CDR3 protein. The sample shows around 690,000 distinct CDR3 sequences, 15% to 20% of them seen only once. The sequencing input was blood. The origin of the receptors is a man aged 50 or older with Graves' hyperthyroidism. CDR3s include the opening cysteine and the closing phenylalanine or tryptophan. D genes are given only for firm matches. Size values are once, few and many counts, or a class for expanded clones, and some rows have none.

TGTGCCAACAGTTTTGGACAGGGGGCCTACGAGCAGTACTTC,CANSFGQGAYEQYF,few,TRBV27,TRBD1,TRBJ2-7
TGTGCCACCGGCGCGACTAGCGGGAGGGCCGTAAATGAGCAGTTCTTC,CATGATSGRAVNEQFF,few,TRBV24-1,TRBD2,TRBJ2-1
TGTGCCAGCAGTCCCAGCGGCCTCAGGGGGCCCGAGCAGTTCTTC,CASSPSGLRGPEQFF,-,TRBV6-2/TRBV6-3,TRBD1,TRBJ2-1
TGTGCCACCAGTGACCGATACGGGGGCTATGGCTACACCTTC,CATSDRYGGYGYTF,many,TRBV24-1,-,TRBJ1-2
TGTGCCAGCACGGCAGCAAGCTATGGCTACACCTTC,CASTAASYGYTF,-,TRBV6-1,-,TRBJ1-2
TGTGCCAGCAACGTAGAGGGACTAGCGGGAGGAGACGAGCAGTTCTTC,CASNVEGLAGGDEQFF,-,TRBV9,TRBD2,TRBJ2-1
TGTGCCAGCAGTGCCCGGGACAGGCAGAACACTGAAGCTTTCTTT,CASSARDRQNTEAFF,many,TRBV6-1,TRBD1,TRBJ1-1
TGTGCCAGCAGTGAAGAGGCGGGAGGCCTCGGGACCCAGTACTTC,CASSEEAGGLGTQYF,many,TRBV6-4,TRBD2,TRBJ2-5
TGTGCCAGCAGTGCCTTTGGGACAGGGGAGTATGGCTACACCTTC,CASSAFGTGEYGYTF,many,TRBV6-1,TRBD1,TRBJ1-2
TGTGCCAGCAGCAAGACAGGGGGGAGCTATGGCTACACCTTC,CASSKTGGSYGYTF,few,TRBV9,TRBD1,TRBJ1-2
TGTGCCAGCAGCTTATTTTATCCCTCCGGGGAGCTGTTTTTT,CASSLFYPSGELFF,-,TRBV7-2,-,TRBJ2-2
TGCGCCAGCAGCCAAGGGAGACCCTACGAGCAGTACTTC,CASSQGRPYEQYF,-,TRBV4-3,-,TRBJ2-7
TGTGCCAGCAGTTCGCAGGGGTTGGATACGCAGTATTTT,CASSSQGLDTQYF,many,TRBV27,-,TRBJ2-3
TGCAGTGCTAGGGGATTCCAGGGGCGAGAGACCCAGTACTTC,CSARGFQGRETQYF,few,TRBV20-1,-,TRBJ2-5
TGTGCCAGCAGCTTGATCGCTAGCGACCTGTACGAGCAGTACTTC,CASSLIASDLYEQYF,many,TRBV5-5,-,TRBJ2-7
TGCAGTGCTAAAGATAGACTAGCGGGAGAGCGTGAGCAGTTCTTC,CSAKDRLAGEREQFF,-,TRBV20-1,TRBD2,TRBJ2-1
TGTGCCAGCAGTGGAGGGACAGGGGGCGCGAATCAGCCCCAGCATTTT,CASSGGTGGANQPQHF,-,TRBV27,TRBD1,TRBJ1-5
TGTGCCATCAGGGGGGACAGTGTCACTAATTCACCCCTCCACTTT,CAIRGDSVTNSPLHF,-,TRBV10-3,TRBD1,TRBJ1-6
TGCGCCAGCAGTGAGCCGCGTGCTAGCGGGAAATCAAGCACCGGGGAGCTGTTTTTT,CASSEPRASGKSSTGELFF,-,TRBV10-2,TRBD2,TRBJ2-2
TGTGCCAGCAGTAAGGGACAGGGGGCCTACAATGAGCAGTTCTTC,CASSKGQGAYNEQFF,many,TRBV2,TRBD1,TRBJ2-1
TGTGCCAGCAGCCCCGGAGCGGAGGCCAAAAACATTCAGTACTTC,CASSPGAEAKNIQYF,many,TRBV7-2,-,TRBJ2-4
TGTGCCAGCAGCGTAGATAGCCTGAACACTGAAGCTTTCTTT,CASSVDSLNTEAFF,-,TRBV9,-,TRBJ1-1
TGTGCCAGCAGTCGCGACTGGCGGGGAACCGGGGAGCTGTTTTTT,CASSRDWRGTGELFF,many,TRBV6-1,-,TRBJ2-2
TGCAGTGCTTTCGCCTCCCTTAATGAGCAGTTCTTC,CSAFASLNEQFF,-,TRBV20-1,-,TRBJ2-1
TGTGCCAGCAGTGAAACCGCGTCCGGGGAGCTGTTTTTT,CASSETASGELFF,-,TRBV6-1,-,TRBJ2-2